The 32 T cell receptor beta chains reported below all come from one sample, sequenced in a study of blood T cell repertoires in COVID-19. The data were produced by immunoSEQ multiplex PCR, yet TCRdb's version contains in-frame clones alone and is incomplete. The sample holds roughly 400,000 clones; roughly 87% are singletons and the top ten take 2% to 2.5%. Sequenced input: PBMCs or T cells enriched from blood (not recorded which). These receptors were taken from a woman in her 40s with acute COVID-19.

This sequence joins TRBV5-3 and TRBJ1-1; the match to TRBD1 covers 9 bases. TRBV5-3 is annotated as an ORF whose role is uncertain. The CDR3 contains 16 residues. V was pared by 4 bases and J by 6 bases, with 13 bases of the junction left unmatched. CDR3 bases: TGTGCCAGAAGCCGACGGGAGAACAGGGGGCGATCTGAAGCTTTCTTT. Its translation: CARSRRENRGRSEAFF.

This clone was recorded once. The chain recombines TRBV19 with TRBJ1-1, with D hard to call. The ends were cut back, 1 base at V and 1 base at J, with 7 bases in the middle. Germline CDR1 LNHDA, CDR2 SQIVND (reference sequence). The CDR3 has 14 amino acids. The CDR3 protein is CASSIAPENTEAFF. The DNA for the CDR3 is TGTGCCAGTAGTATAGCCCCAGAGAACACTGAAGCTTTCTTT.

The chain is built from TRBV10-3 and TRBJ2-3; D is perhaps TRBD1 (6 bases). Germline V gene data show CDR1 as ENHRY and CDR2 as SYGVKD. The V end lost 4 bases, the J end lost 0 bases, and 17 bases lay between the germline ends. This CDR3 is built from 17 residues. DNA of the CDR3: TGTGCCATCAGTGCCCTCGCCGGACAGCGGAGCACAGATACGCAGTATTTT. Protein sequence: CAISALAGQRSTDTQYF.

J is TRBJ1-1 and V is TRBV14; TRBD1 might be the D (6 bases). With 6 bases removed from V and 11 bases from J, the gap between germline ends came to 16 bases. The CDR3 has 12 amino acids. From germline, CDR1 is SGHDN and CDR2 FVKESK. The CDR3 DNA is TGTGCCAGCAGAAACGGGGGGCGAGGGGCTTTCTTT. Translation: CASRNGGRGAFF.

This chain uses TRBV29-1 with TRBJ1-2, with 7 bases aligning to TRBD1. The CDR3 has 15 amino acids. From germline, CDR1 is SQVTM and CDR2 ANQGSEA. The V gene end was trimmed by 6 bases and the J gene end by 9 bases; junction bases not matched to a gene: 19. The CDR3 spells CSVAVPQGELFSYTF. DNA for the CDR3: TGCAGCGTCGCGGTCCCGCAGGGGGAACTTTTTAGCTACACCTTC.

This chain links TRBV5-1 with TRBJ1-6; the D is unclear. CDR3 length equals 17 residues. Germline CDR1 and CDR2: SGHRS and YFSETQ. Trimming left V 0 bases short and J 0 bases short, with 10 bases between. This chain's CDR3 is CASSLDAESSYNSPLHF. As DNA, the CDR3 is TGCGCCAGCAGCTTGGATGCCGAGAGCTCCTATAATTCACCCCTCCACTTT. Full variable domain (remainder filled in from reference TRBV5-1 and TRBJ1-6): KAGVTQTPRYLIKTRGQQVTLSCSPISGHRSVSWYQQTPGQGLQFLFEYFSETQRNKGNFPGRFSGRQFSNSRSEMNVSTLELGDSALYLCASSLDAESSYNSPLHFGNGTRLTVT.

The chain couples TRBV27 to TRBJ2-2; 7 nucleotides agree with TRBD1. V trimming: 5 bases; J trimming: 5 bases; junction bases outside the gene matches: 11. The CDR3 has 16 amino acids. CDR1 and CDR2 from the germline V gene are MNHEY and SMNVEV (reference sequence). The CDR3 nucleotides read TGTGCCAGCAGTCTTAGGAGACAGGGTATAACCGGGGAGCTGTTTTTT. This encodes CASSLRRQGITGELFF.

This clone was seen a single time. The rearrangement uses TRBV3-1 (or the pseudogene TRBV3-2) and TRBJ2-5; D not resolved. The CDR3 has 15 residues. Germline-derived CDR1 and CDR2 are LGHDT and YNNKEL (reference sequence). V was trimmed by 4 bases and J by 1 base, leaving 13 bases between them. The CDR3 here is CASSRVHWSQETQYF. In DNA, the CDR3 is TGTGCCAGCAGCCGCGTACACTGGAGCCAAGAGACCCAGTACTTC.

Here the CDR3 reads CASSSGTGRDGYTF. The DNA for the CDR3 is TGTGCCAGCAGCTCGGGGACAGGGAGGGATGGCTACACCTTC. V is TRBV5-4 and J is TRBJ1-2, with TRBD1 identical over 9 bases. CDR3 length: 14 amino acids. Germline trimming cut 3 bases from V and 6 bases from J; bases unmatched to any gene: 6. Germline CDR1 and CDR2: SGHNT and YYREEE (reference sequence). Full variable domain (outside the CDR3, taken from reference TRBV5-4 and TRBJ1-2): ETGVTQSPTHLIKTRGQQVTLRCSSQSGHNTVSWYQQALGQGPQFIFQYYREEENGRGNFPPRFSGLQFPNYSSELNVNALELDDSALYLCASSSGTGRDGYTFGSGTRLTVV.

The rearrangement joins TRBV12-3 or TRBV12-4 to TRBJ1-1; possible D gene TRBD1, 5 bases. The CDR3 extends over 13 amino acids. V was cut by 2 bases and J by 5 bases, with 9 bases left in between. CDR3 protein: CASSLYRQTEAFF. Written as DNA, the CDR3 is TGTGCCAGCAGTTTATACCGACAGACTGAAGCTTTCTTT.

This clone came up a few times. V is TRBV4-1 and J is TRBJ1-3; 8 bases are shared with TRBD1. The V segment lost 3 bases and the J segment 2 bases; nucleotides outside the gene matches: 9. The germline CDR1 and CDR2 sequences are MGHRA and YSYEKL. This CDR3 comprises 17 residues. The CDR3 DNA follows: TGCGCCAGCAGCCAGGGTTGGACAGGGTTAGCTGGAAACACCATATATTTT. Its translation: CASSQGWTGLAGNTIYF.

Written as DNA, the CDR3 is TGTGCCAGCAGCCCCATGAGAGACTTCGGAAACACCATATATTTT. Translation: CASSPMRDFGNTIYF. The chain recombines TRBV6-5 with TRBJ1-3; D uncertain. This CDR3 has 15 residues. The germline V gene has CDR1 MNHEY and CDR2 SVGAGI. Deletions cut 6 bases from V and 4 bases from J, with 16 bases between.

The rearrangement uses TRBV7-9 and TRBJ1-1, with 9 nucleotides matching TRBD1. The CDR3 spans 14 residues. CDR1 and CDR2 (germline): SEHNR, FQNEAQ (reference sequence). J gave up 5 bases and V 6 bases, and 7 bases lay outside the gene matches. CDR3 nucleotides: TGTGCCAGCAGTCTTTTGGGGACAGGGACTGAAGCTTTCTTT. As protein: CASSLLGTGTEAFF.

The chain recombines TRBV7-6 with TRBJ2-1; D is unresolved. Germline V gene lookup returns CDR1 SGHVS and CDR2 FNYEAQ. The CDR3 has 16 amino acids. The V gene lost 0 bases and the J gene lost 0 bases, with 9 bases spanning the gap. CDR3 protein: CASSLAARNSYNEQFF. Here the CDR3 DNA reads TGTGCCAGCAGCTTAGCGGCCAGGAACTCCTACAATGAGCAGTTCTTC.

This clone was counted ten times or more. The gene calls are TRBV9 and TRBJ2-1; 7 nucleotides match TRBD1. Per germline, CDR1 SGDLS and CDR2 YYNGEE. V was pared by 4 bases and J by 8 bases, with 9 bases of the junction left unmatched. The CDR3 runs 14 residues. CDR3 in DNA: TGTGCCAGCAGCCCTTTAGACAGGGACGATGAGCAGTTCTTC. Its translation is CASSPLDRDDEQFF.

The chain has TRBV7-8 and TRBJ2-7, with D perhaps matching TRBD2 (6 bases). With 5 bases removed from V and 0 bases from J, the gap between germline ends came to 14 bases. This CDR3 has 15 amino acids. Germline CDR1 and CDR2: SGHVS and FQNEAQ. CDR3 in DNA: TGTGCCAGCAGCGCCAGTCTAGCGAACTCCTACGAGCAGTACTTC. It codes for CASSASLANSYEQYF.

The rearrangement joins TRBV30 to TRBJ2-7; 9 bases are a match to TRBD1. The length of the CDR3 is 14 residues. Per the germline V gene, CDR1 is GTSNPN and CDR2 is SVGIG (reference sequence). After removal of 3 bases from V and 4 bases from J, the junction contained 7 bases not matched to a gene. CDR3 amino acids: CAWRGDRDGYEQYF. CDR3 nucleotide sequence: TGTGCCTGGAGGGGGGACAGGGATGGGTACGAGCAGTACTTC.

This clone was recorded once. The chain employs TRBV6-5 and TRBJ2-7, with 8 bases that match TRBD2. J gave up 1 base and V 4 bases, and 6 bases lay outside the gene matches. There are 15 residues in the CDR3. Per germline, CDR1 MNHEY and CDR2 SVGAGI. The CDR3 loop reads CASSSEAGGSYEQYF. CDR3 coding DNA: TGTGCCAGCAGTTCAGAGGCGGGGGGATCCTACGAGCAGTACTTC.

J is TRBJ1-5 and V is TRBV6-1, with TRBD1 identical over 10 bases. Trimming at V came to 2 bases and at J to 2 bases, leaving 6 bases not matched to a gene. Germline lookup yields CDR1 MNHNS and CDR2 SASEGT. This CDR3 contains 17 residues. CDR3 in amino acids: CASSEFVGQGGNQPQHF. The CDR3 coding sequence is TGTGCCAGCAGTGAATTTGTAGGACAGGGGGGCAATCAGCCCCAGCATTTT.

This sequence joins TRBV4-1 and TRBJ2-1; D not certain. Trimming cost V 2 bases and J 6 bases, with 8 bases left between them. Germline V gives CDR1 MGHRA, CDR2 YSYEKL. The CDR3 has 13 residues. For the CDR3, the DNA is TGCGCCAGCAGCCAAACAGAGACCAATGAGCAGTTCTTC. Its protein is CASSQTETNEQFF.

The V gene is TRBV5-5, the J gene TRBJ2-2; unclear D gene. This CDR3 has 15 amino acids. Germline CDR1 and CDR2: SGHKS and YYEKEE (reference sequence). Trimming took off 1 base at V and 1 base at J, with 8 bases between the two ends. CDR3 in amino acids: CASSLSAGNTGELFF. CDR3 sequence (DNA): TGTGCCAGCAGCTTGTCTGCAGGGAACACCGGGGAGCTGTTTTTT.

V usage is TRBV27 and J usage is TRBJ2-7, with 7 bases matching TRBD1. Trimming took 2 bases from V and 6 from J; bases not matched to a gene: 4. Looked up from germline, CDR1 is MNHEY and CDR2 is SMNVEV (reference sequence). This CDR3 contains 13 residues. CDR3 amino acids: CASSLRGPGEQYF. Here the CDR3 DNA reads TGTGCCAGCAGTTTAAGGGGGCCAGGCGAGCAGTACTTC.

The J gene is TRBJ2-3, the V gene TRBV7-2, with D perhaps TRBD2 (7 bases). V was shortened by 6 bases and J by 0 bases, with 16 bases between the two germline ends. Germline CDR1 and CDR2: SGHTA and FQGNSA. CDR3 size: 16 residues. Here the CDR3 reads CASRGRGGPSTDTQYF. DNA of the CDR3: TGTGCCAGCAGGGGTCGCGGGGGCCCTAGCACAGATACGCAGTATTTT.

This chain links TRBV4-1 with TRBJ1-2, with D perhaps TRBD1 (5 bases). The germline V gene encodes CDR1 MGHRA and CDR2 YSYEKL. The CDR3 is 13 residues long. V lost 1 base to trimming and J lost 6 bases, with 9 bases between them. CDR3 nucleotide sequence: TGCGCCAGCAGCCAAGCAGGGAGGAATGGCTACACCTTC. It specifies CASSQAGRNGYTF.

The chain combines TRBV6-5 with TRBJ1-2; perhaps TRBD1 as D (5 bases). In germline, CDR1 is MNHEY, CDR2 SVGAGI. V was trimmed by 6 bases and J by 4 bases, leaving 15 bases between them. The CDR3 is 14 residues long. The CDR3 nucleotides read TGTGCCAGCAGCCTGGGGCCAAATCTCTATGGCTACACCTTC. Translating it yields CASSLGPNLYGYTF.

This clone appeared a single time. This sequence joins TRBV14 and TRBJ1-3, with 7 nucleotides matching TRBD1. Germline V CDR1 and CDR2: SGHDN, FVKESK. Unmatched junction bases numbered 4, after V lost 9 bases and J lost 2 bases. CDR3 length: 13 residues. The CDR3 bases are TGTGCCAGGTGGGGGACAGCTGGAAACACCATATATTTT. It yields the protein CARWGTAGNTIYF. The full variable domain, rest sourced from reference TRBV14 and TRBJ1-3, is EAGVTQFPSHSVIEKGQTVTLRCDPISGHDNLYWYRRVMGKEIKFLLHFVKESKQDESGMPNNRFLAERTGGTYSTLKVQPAELEDSGVYFCARWGTAGNTIYFGEGSWLTVV.

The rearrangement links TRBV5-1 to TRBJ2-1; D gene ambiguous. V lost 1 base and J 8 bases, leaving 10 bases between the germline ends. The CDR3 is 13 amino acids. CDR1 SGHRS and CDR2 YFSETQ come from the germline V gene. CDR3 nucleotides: TGCGCCAGCAGCTTGTATGTTGAGGATGAGCAGTTCTTC. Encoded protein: CASSLYVEDEQFF.

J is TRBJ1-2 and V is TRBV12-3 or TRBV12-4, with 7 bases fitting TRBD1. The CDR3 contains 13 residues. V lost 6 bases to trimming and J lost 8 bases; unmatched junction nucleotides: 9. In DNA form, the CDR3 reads TGTGCCAGCAGCTGGACAGGCGTCGGAGGCTACACCTTC. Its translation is CASSWTGVGGYTF.

In DNA, the CDR3 is TGTGCCAGCAGTCCCAGGGGGCCGGCTAATGAAAAACTGTTTTTT. It codes for CASSPRGPANEKLFF. V and J are TRBV6-5 and TRBJ1-4; 8 positions agree with TRBD1. Germline CDR1 is MNHEY and CDR2 is SVGAGI. Losses at the gene ends were 5 bases for V and 3 bases for J; bases not matched to a gene: 5. There are 15 residues in the CDR3.

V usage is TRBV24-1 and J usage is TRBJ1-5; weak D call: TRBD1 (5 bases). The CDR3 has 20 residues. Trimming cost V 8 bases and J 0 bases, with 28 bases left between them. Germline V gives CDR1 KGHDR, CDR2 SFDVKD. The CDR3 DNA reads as TGTGCCACCATCACTACCCAGGGAACTCGCCGAATTTATAGCAATCAGCCCCAGCATTTT. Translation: CATITTQGTRRIYSNQPQHF.

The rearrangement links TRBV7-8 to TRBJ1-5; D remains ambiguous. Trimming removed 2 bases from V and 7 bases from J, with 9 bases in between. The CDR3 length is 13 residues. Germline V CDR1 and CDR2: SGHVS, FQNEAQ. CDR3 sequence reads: CASSLISSQPQHF. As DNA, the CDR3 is TGTGCCAGCAGCTTAATCAGTTCCCAGCCCCAGCATTTT.

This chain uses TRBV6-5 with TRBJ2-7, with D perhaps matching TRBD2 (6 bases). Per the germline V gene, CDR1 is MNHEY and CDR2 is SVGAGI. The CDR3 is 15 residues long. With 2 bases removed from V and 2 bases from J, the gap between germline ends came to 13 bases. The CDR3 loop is CASSYRAGTPYEQYF. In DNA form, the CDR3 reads TGTGCCAGCAGTTACAGAGCCGGGACTCCCTACGAGCAGTACTTC.